These T cell receptor beta chains were read from a single sample in a study of PD-1 blockade in classical Hodgkin lymphoma. TCRdb keeps only in-frame clones here, not all; method: immunoSEQ multiplex PCR. Here the sample spans about 13,000 clones, approximately 79% being singletons. Source: peripheral blood mononuclear cells (PBMCs), taken at baseline. These receptors came from a human donor with classical Hodgkin lymphoma. Each CDR3 is given with its conserved first and last residue. A D gene is named only where the DNA matches it firmly. Clone sizes are given selectively: once, few, many, or a class where the clone is expanded.

TRBD2	TRBJ2-2	TRBV19	NA	TGTGCCAGTAGCGCGGCAGCGGGGACCGGGGAGCTGTTTTTT	CASSAAAGTGELFF
NA	TRBJ1-4	TRBV7-2	NA	TGTGCCAGCAGCCTCCGGTTATCCGGGGAGAGTGAAAAACTGTTTTTT	CASSLRLSGESEKLFF
TRBD2	TRBJ2-1	TRBV9	NA	TGTGCCAGCAGCGAAGTAGCGGGAGCTCTTGAGCAGTTCTTC	CASSEVAGALEQFF
TRBD1	TRBJ1-6	TRBV4-1	NA	TGCGCCAGCAGCCAGGACCAAACAGGGGACGTCTATAATTCACCCCTCCACTTT	CASSQDQTGDVYNSPLHF
NA	TRBJ1-4	TRBV7-9	NA	TGTGCCAGCAACCGACCTCCTAATGAAAAACTGTTTTTT	CASNRPPNEKLFF
TRBD1	TRBJ1-1	TRBV18	NA	TGTGCCAGCTTCCCCGGGACAGGGGGCACTGAAGCTTTCTTT	CASFPGTGGTEAFF
TRBD2	TRBJ2-7	TRBV4-1	NA	TGCGCCAGCAGCCCGACTAGCGCGGGCTCCTACGAGCAGTACTTC	CASSPTSAGSYEQYF
NA	TRBJ2-3	TRBV19	NA	TGTGCCAGTAGTATAGGGATTTCCACAGATACGCAGTATTTT	CASSIGISTDTQYF
NA	TRBJ1-5	TRBV4-1	once	TGCGCCAGCAGCCAAGTCGCGGGCCAGCCCCAGCATTTT	CASSQVAGQPQHF
NA	TRBJ2-5	TRBV19	NA	TGTGCCAGTAGTATAGGGCTACGGGCAGGTCAAGAGACCCAGTACTTC	CASSIGLRAGQETQYF
TRBD1	TRBJ2-5	TRBV7-9	NA	TGTGCCAGCAGCCACCCTCGGACAGGGGGTCAAGAGACCCAGTACTTC	CASSHPRTGGQETQYF
NA	TRBJ1-1	TRBV10-3	NA	TGTGCCATCAGTCGGGGAGGGAGGGTTGACACTGAAGCTTTCTTT	CAISRGGRVDTEAFF
TRBD2	TRBJ2-1	TRBV5-1	NA	TGCGCCAGCAGCTTGGTACGGCTAGCGGGCGATGAGCAGTTCTTC	CASSLVRLAGDEQFF
NA	TRBJ2-3	TRBV7-9	NA	TGTGCCAGCAGCTCGGCCCTCGGTAGAGATACGCAGTATTTT	CASSSALGRDTQYF
TRBD1	TRBJ2-5	TRBV7-9	NA	TGTGCCAGCAGCCACCCTCGGACAGGGGGCCAAGAGACCCAGTACTTC	CASSHPRTGGQETQYF
TRBD1	TRBJ1-2	TRBV6-1	NA	TGTGCCAGCAGTTTAAGTACAGGGGGCCTCTATGGCTACACCTTC	CASSLSTGGLYGYTF
TRBD2	TRBJ2-2	TRBV5-4	NA	TGTGCCAGCAGCCCGGGACTACCCGCGAACACCGGGGAGCTGTTTTTT	CASSPGLPANTGELFF
NA	TRBJ2-1	TRBV6-1	NA	TGTGCCAGCGGGGACCCGAAGGGTTACAATGAGCAGTTCTTC	CASGDPKGYNEQFF
TRBD2	TRBJ2-1	TRBV6-5	NA	TGTGCCAGCAGTTGGAGCGGGAGGGCGGACAATGAGCAGTTCTTC	CASSWSGRADNEQFF
NA	TRBJ2-7	TRBV19	NA	TGTGCCAGTAGTATCTTCGGGGGAGTCTACGAGCAGTACTTC	CASSIFGGVYEQYF
NA	TRBJ2-7	TRBV6-1	NA	TGTGCCAGCAGCCTCCGAGGGTACGAGCAGTACTTC	CASSLRGYEQYF
TRBD1	TRBJ1-1	TRBV27	NA	TGTGCCAGCAGTTTGGAACAGGGGTACACTGAAGCTTTCTTT	CASSLEQGYTEAFF
TRBD1	TRBJ1-2	TRBV30	NA	TGTGCCTGCCGGGACAGCCTTATCGGCTACACCTTC	CACRDSLIGYTF
NA	TRBJ1-2	TRBV14	few	TGTGCCAGCAGCCAAGAGCCCTTAAACTATGGCTACACCTTC	CASSQEPLNYGYTF
NA	TRBJ2-5	TRBV15	NA	TGTGCCACCAGCAGAGTCGGCGGAGAGACCCAGTACTTC	CATSRVGGETQYF
TRBD1	TRBJ1-4	TRBV7-2	NA	TGTGCCAGCAGCCCGACAGGGCTTAAACTGTTTTTT	CASSPTGLKLFF
NA	TRBJ1-1	TRBV7-4	NA	TGTGCCAGCAGCTTACAGCCTATGAACACTGAAGCTTTCTTT	CASSLQPMNTEAFF
TRBD2	TRBJ2-1	TRBV19	NA	TGTGCCAGTAGTCCGGGACTAGCGGGAGTTTACAATGAGCAGTTCTTC	CASSPGLAGVYNEQFF
NA	TRBJ1-4	TRBV2	NA	TGTGCCAGCAGTGAAGAGGGGCTAGTGGGGGAAAAACTGTTTTTT	CASSEEGLVGEKLFF
NA	TRBJ1-5	TRBV15	NA	TGTGCCACCAGCCGGCCCGATAGCAATCAGCCCCAGCATTTT	CATSRPDSNQPQHF
NA	TRBJ2-5	TRBV5-1	NA	TGCGCCAGCAGCTTGAATCGAGAGACCCAGTACTTC	CASSLNRETQYF
TRBD1	TRBJ1-1	TRBV6-5	NA	TGTGCCAGCAGCCGGACAGGGGACACTGAAGCTTTCTTT	CASSRTGDTEAFF
TRBD1	TRBJ1-1	TRBV28	NA	TGTGCCAGCAGTTTATGGGTCCGGGGGACAGGGGTAAAGGCTGAAGCTTTCTTT	CASSLWVRGTGVKAEAFF
NA	TRBJ1-3	TRBV6-5	NA	TGTGCCAGCAGTTACTCGAGAGACTCTGGAAACACCATATATTTT	CASSYSRDSGNTIYF
NA	TRBJ2-6	TRBV27	NA	TGTGCCAGCAGTTTTATGGGAAACTCTGGGGCCAACGTCCTGACTTTC	CASSFMGNSGANVLTF
NA	TRBJ1-2	TRBV21-1	NA	TGTGCCAGCAGCAAAGACAGGGAGTTGTTCTATGGCTACACCTTC	CASSKDRELFYGYTF
NA	TRBJ2-7	TRBV27	NA	TGTGCCAGCAGTTTATCACGGCGGAACGAGCAGTACTTC	CASSLSRRNEQYF
NA	TRBJ2-3	TRBV14	once	TGTGCCAGCAGCCTAATAGGGATCGTCGGTCCAGATACGCAGTATTTT	CASSLIGIVGPDTQYF
NA	TRBJ2-3	TRBV7-2	NA	TGTGCCAGCAGCCCAGTTGGGCGACTAGTCACAGATACGCAGTATTTT	CASSPVGRLVTDTQYF
TRBD2	TRBJ2-7	TRBV11-2	once	TGTGCCAGCAGCTTAGATTTAATAGCGGGAGTCGTACCCTACGAGCAGTACTTC	CASSLDLIAGVVPYEQYF